This is a list of T cell receptor beta chains from one sample in a study of shared clonotypes between healthy human individuals. Data came from immunoSEQ multiplex PCR; TCRdb stores just in-frame clones and leaves some out. The table includes roughly 600,000 clones, about 98% detected once. The sample consisted of naive CD8+ T cells sorted from blood. The receptors were sampled from a man aged 25 to 40 in good health. The CDR3 runs from the conserved cysteine through the conserved F or W. Fields, in order: CDR3 length, V gene, J gene, clone size, D gene, CDR3 DNA, CDR3 protein. A D gene is named only where the DNA matches it firmly. Clone sizes are given selectively: once, few, many, or a class where the clone is expanded.

>18|TRBV11-2|TRBJ2-3|NA|TRBD2
TGTGCCAGCAGCCTAGGGACTAGCGGGAGTAGGGTCTCAGATACGCAGTATTTT
CASSLGTSGSRVSDTQYF
>15|TRBV28|TRBJ2-1|NA|NA
TGTGCCAGCAGTTTATTGGGGAGCTCCTACAATGAGCAGTTCTTC
CASSLLGSSYNEQFF
>19|TRBV27|TRBJ2-7|NA|TRBD1
TGTGCCAGCAGCACGCTTCGGACAGGGGAATATTGGGGTGCTTACGAGCAGTACTTC
CASSTLRTGEYWGAYEQYF
>12|TRBV28|TRBJ2-1|NA|NA
TGTGCCAGCGATGGGTTAGGGAATGAGCAGTTCTTC
CASDGLGNEQFF
>13|TRBV27|TRBJ1-2|NA|NA
TGTGCCAGCAGTTTAGCGGGGGCCTATGGCTACACCTTC
CASSLAGAYGYTF
>14|TRBV27|TRBJ2-7|once|NA
TGTGCCAGCCGCCGAGGCGGGTCGGGCTACGAGCAGTACTTC
CASRRGGSGYEQYF
>11|TRBV4-1|TRBJ2-5|NA|NA
TGCGCCAGCAGCCACCAAGAGACCCAGTACTTC
CASSHQETQYF
>14|TRBV10-2|TRBJ2-3|NA|NA
TGCGCCAGCAGTGAGCGGGCGGCCGGGGATACGCAGTATTTT
CASSERAAGDTQYF
>19|TRBV15|TRBJ2-3|NA|NA
TGTGCCACCAGCAGATTCCCACCCTACGGGCTCGATGGCACAGATACGCAGTATTTT
CATSRFPPYGLDGTDTQYF
>17|TRBV9|TRBJ2-6|NA|NA
TGTGCCAGCACCGATAAGGACGTCTACTCTGGGGCCAACGTCCTGACTTTC
CASTDKDVYSGANVLTF
>15|TRBV10-1|TRBJ2-3|NA|TRBD2
TGCGCCAGCAGTGAAAGGCTAGCGGGCATAGATACGCAGTATTTT
CASSERLAGIDTQYF
>14|TRBV7-9|TRBJ1-5|NA|TRBD1
TGTGCCAGCAGCTCCGGACAGGGCCATCAGCCCCAGCATTTT
CASSSGQGHQPQHF
>14|TRBV5-1|TRBJ2-2|NA|NA
TGCGCCAGCAGCTTGTACGGAGACACCGGGGAGCTGTTTTTT
CASSLYGDTGELFF
>18|TRBV19|TRBJ2-2|NA|NA
TGTGCCAGTACCTCAACCCTACGGATTACCGCGAACACCGGGGAGCTGTTTTTT
CASTSTLRITANTGELFF
>20|TRBV5-1|TRBJ2-2|once|TRBD2
TGCGCCAGCAGCAGTTACGGTCAAGGGACTAGCGGGAGAAACACCGGGGAGCTGTTTTTT
CASSSYGQGTSGRNTGELFF
>15|TRBV7-8|TRBJ1-5|once|NA
TGTGCCAGCAGCTTAGCCTATACAAGAAATCAGCCCCAGCATTTT
CASSLAYTRNQPQHF
>16|TRBV7-8|TRBJ2-7|NA|TRBD2
TGTGCCAGCAGCAACCCGGGACTAGAGAGCTCCTACGAGCAGTACTTC
CASSNPGLESSYEQYF
>13|TRBV7-8|TRBJ2-3|once|NA
TGTGCCAGCAGCTTAGGACTCACAGATACGCAGTATTTT
CASSLGLTDTQYF
>15|TRBV21-1|TRBJ2-3|NA|NA
TGTGCCAGCAACAAAAGGCGCGCTAGCACAGATACGCAGTATTTT
CASNKRRASTDTQYF
>17|TRBV7-9|TRBJ2-7|NA|TRBD1
TGTGCCAGCAGCCGGAGGGACAGGGGGCTTGATGCCTACGAGCAGTACTTC
CASSRRDRGLDAYEQYF
>13|TRBV6-5|TRBJ2-3|NA|NA
TGTGCCAGCAGTTTCGGGTGGGCAGATACGCAGTATTTT
CASSFGWADTQYF
>14|TRBV4-2|TRBJ2-2|NA|TRBD2
TGTGCCAGCAACGGGGGGACCATCACCGGGGAGCTGTTTTTT
CASNGGTITGELFF
>17|TRBV14|TRBJ2-1|NA|TRBD2
TGTGCCAGCAGCTTAGACCAAGCGGGAGCTACCTACAATGAGCAGTTCTTC
CASSLDQAGATYNEQFF
>15|TRBV9|TRBJ1-3|once|NA
TGTGCCAGCACGTACGGCGAGGAGGCCGGAAACACCATATATTTT
CASTYGEEAGNTIYF
>15|TRBV5-6|TRBJ1-1|NA|TRBD1
TGTGCCAGCAGCCCAACCGGGACAGGAGACACTGAAGCTTTCTTT
CASSPTGTGDTEAFF
>15|TRBV4-1|TRBJ2-6|NA|NA
TGCGCCAGCACCTCGCGGAGCTCTGGGGCCAACGTCCTGACTTTC
CASTSRSSGANVLTF
>14|TRBV5-4|TRBJ2-7|NA|TRBD1
TGTGCCAGCAGCCCCGGGACAGGGTATAACGAGCAGTACTTC
CASSPGTGYNEQYF
>15|TRBV4-1|TRBJ2-7|NA|TRBD1
TGCGCCAGCAGCCAAGTGCAGGGGGCCGACTACGAGCAGTACTTC
CASSQVQGADYEQYF
>14|TRBV30|TRBJ2-5|NA|NA
TGTGCCTGGAGATATCTTCTATACCAAGAGACCCAGTACTTC
CAWRYLLYQETQYF
>17|TRBV9|TRBJ2-3|NA|TRBD2
TGTGCCAGCAGCTCTCGACTAGCGGGAGGGCCTGCAGATACGCAGTATTTT
CASSSRLAGGPADTQYF
>13|TRBV7-9|TRBJ2-3|NA|NA
TGTGCCAGCAGCTTAGAGGTAGCCGATACGCAGTATTTT
CASSLEVADTQYF
>13|TRBV6-6|TRBJ1-1|NA|NA
TGTGCCAGCAGATGGACAGAGAACACTGAAGCTTTCTTT
CASRWTENTEAFF
>13|TRBV30|TRBJ1-1|NA|NA
TGTGCCTGGAGCTGGACAGCGCCGACTGAAGCTTTCTTT
CAWSWTAPTEAFF
>15|TRBV27|TRBJ2-5|NA|NA
TGTGCCAACCTCCTGGGAGGGACATGCCAAGAGACCCAGTACTTC
CANLLGGTCQETQYF